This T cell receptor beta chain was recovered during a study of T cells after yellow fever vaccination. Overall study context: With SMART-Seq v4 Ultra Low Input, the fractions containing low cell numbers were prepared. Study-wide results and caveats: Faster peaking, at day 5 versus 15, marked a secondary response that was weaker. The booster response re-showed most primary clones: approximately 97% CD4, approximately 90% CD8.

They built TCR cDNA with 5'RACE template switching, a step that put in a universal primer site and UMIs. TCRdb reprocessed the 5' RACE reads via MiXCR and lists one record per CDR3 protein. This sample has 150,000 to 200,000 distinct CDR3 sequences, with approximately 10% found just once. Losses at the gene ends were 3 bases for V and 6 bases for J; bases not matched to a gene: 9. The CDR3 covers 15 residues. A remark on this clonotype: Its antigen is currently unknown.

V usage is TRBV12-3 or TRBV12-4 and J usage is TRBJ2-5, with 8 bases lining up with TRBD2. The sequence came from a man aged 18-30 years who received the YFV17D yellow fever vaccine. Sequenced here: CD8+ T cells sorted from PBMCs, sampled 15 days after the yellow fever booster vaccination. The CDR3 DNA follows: TGTGCCAGCAGTTTCCCTACGGGGGGGCATAAGACCCAGTACTTC. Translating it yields CASSFPTGGHKTQYF.